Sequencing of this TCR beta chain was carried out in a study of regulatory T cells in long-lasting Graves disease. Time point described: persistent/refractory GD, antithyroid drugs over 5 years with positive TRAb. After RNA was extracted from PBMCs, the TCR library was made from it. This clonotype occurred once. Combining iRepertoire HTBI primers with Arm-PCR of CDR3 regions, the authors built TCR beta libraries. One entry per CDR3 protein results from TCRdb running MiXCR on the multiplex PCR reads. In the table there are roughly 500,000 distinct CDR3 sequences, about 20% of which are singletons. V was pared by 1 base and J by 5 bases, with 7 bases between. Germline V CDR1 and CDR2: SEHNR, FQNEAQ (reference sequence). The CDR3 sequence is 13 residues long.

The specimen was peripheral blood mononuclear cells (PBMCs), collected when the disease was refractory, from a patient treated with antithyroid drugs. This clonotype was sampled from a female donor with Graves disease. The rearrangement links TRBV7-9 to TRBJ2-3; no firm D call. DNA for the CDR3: TGTGCCAGCAGCTTAGATCTGGGAGATACGCAGTATTTT. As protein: CASSLDLGDTQYF.